This entry features one T cell receptor (beta chain) sequence. This sample stems from a study of blood T cell repertoires in COVID-19. Profiling relied on immunoSEQ multiplex PCR, and the TCRdb table lists in-frame clones only, not all of them. The sample shows 200,000 to 250,000 clones, approximately 80% of them seen only once. The germline V gene has CDR1 MNHNS and CDR2 SASEGT. CDR3 size: 14 residues. Trimming stripped 3 bases from V and 4 bases from J, with 10 bases between. Sequencing was performed on peripheral blood. This chain links TRBV6-1 with TRBJ1-5, with D possibly TRBD1 on 5 matching bases. This receptor was obtained from a human donor in a cohort sampled during active COVID-19. The CDR3 DNA sequence: TGTGCCAGCAGTGACAGGGTGACGAATCAGCCCCAGCATTTT. Protein sequence: CASSDRVTNQPQHF.